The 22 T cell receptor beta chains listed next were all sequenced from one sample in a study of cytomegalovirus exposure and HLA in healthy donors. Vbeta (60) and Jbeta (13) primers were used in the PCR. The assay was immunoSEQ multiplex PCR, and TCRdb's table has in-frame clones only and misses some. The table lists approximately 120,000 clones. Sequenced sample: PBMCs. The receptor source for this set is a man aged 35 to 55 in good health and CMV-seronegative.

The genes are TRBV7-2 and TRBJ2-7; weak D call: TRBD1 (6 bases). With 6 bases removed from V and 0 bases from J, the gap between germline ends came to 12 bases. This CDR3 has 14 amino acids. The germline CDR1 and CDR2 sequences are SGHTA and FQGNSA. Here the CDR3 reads CASRRTASSYEQYF. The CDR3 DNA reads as TGTGCCAGCAGGAGGACAGCCTCCTCCTACGAGCAGTACTTC. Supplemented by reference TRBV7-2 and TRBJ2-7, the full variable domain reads GAGVSQSPSNKVTEKGKDVELRCDPISGHTALYWYRQSLGQGLEFLIYFQGNSAPDKSGLPSDRFSAERTGGSVSTLTIQRTQQEDSAVYLCASRRTASSYEQYFGPGTRLTVT.

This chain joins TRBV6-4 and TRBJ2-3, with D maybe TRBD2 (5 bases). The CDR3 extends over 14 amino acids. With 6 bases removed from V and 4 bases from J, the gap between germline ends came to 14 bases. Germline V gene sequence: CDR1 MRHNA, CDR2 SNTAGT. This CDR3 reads CASSREGSADTQYF. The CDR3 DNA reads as TGTGCCAGCAGCCGAGAAGGGAGCGCAGATACGCAGTATTTT.

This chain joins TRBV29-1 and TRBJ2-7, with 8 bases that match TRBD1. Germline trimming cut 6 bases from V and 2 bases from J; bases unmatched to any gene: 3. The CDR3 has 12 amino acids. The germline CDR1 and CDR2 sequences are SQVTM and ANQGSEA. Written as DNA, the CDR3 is TGCAGCGTGACAGGGGCGGCCTACGAGCAGTACTTC. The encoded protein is CSVTGAAYEQYF.

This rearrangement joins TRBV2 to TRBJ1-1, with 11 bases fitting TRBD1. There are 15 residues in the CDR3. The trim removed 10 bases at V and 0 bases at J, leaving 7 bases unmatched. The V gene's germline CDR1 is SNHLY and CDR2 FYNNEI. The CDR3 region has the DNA TGTGCCACCTCCGGGACAGGGGGATTGAACACTGAAGCTTTCTTT. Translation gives CATSGTGGLNTEAFF.

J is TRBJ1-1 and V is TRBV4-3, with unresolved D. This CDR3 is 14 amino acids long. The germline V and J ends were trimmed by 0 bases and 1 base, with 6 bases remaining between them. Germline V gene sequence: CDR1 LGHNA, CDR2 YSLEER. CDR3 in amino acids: CASSQDGQNTEAFF. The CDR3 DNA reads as TGCGCCAGCAGCCAAGATGGGCAGAACACTGAAGCTTTCTTT.

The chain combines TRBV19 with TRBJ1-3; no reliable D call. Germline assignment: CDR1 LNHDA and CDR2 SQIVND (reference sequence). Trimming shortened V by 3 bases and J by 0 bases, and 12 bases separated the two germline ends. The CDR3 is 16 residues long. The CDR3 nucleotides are TGTGCCAGTAGTATCTATTCTGGGCTCTCTGGAAACACCATATATTTT. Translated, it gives CASSIYSGLSGNTIYF.

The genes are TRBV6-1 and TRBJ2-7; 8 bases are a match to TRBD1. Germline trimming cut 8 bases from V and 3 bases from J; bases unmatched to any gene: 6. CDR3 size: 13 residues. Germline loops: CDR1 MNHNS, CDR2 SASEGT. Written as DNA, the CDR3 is TGTGCCAGCTGCCGGGACAGGAGCTACGAGCAGTACTTC. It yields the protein CASCRDRSYEQYF.

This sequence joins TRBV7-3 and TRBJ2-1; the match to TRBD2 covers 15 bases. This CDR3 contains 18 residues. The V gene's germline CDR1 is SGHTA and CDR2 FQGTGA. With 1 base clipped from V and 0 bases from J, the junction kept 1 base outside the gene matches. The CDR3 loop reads CASSLRTSGGDSYNEQFF. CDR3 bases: TGTGCCAGCAGCTTAAGGACTAGCGGGGGGGACTCCTACAATGAGCAGTTCTTC.

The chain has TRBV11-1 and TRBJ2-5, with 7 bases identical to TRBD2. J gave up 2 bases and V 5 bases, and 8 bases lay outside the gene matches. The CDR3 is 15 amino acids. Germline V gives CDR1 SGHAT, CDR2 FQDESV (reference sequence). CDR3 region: CASSPPSGEQETQYF. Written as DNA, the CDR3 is TGTGCCAGCAGCCCACCCAGCGGGGAACAAGAGACCCAGTACTTC.

CDR3 in amino acids: CASAPNLMTGAHTEAFF. Written as DNA, the CDR3 is TGTGCCAGCGCTCCCAATCTAATGACAGGGGCTCACACTGAAGCTTTCTTT. This chain joins TRBV19 and TRBJ1-1; 8 bases are shared with TRBD1. The V gene end was trimmed by 9 bases and the J gene end by 3 bases; junction bases not matched to a gene: 18. Germline loops: CDR1 LNHDA, CDR2 SQIVND (reference sequence). The CDR3 spans 17 residues. The full variable domain, its missing parts supplied by reference TRBV19 and TRBJ1-1, is DGGITQSPKYLFRKEGQNVTLSCEQNLNHDAMYWYRQDPGQGLRLIYYSQIVNDFQKGDIAEGYSVSREKKESFPLTVTSAQKNPTAFYLCASAPNLMTGAHTEAFFGQGTRLTVV.

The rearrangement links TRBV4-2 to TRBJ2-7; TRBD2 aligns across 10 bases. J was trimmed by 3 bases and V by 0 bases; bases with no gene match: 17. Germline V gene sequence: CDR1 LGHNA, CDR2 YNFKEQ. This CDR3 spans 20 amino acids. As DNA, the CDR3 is TGTGCCAGCAGCCAAGATATGTGGGAGGCTAGCGGGAGCATCAGCTACGAGCAGTACTTC. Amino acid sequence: CASSQDMWEASGSISYEQYF.

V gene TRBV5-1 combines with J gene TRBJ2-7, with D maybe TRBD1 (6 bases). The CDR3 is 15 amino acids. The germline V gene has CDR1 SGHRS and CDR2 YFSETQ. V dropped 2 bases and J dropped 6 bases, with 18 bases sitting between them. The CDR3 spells CASSLTTGTPPEQYF. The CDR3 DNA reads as TGCGCCAGCAGCTTAACAACCGGGACACCTCCCGAGCAGTACTTC.

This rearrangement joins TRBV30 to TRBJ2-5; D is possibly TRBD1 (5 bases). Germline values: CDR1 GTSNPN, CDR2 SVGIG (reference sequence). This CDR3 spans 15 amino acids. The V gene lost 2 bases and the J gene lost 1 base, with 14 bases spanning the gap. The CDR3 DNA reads TGTGCCTGGAGTTACAGCCCAGGGTCCCAAGAGACCCAGTACTTC. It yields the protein CAWSYSPGSQETQYF.

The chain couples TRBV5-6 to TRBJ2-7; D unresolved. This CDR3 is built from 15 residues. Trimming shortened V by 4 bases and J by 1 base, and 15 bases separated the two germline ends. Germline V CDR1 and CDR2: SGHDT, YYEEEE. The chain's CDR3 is CASSLGEVYSYEQYF. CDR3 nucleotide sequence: TGTGCCAGCAGCCTGGGCGAGGTGTATTCCTACGAGCAGTACTTC.

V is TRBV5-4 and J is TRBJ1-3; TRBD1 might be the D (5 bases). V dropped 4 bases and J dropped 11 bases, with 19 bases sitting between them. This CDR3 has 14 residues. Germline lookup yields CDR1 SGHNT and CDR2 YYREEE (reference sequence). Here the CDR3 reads CASSQGLAENAIYF. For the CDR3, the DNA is TGTGCCAGCAGCCAGGGACTCGCGGAGAACGCCATATATTTT.

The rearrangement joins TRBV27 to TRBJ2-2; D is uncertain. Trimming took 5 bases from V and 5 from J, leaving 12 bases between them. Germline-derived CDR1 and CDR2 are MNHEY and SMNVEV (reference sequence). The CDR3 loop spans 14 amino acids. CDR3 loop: CASSVGSRTGELFF. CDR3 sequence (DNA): TGTGCCAGCAGTGTCGGGTCGAGAACCGGGGAGCTGTTTTTT.

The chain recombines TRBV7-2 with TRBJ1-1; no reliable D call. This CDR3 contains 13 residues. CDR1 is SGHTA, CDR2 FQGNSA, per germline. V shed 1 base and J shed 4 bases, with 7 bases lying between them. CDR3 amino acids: CASSLGSGTEAFF. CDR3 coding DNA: TGTGCCAGCAGCTTAGGTTCGGGCACTGAAGCTTTCTTT.

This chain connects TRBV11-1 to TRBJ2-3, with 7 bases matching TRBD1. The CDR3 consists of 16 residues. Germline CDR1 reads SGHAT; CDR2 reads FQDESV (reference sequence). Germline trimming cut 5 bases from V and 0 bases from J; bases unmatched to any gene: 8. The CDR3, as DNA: TGTGCCAGCAGCAGAAACAGGGGTTTAAGCACAGATACGCAGTATTTT. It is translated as CASSRNRGLSTDTQYF.

CDR3 sequence reads: CAITEGLAAYNEQFF. CDR3 DNA: TGTGCCATCACGGAGGGACTAGCGGCCTACAATGAGCAGTTCTTC. The rearrangement uses TRBV10-3 and TRBJ2-1; 11 positions agree with TRBD2. The germline V gene encodes CDR1 ENHRY and CDR2 SYGVKD. The CDR3 has 15 amino acids. The trim removed 7 bases at V and 2 bases at J, leaving 4 bases unmatched.

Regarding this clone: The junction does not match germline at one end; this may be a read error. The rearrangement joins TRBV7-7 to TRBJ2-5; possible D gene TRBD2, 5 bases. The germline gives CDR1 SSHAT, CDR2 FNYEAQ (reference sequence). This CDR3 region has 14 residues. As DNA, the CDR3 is TGTGCTAGCAGCTTAGGCGGGTTCCAAGAGACCCAGTACTTC. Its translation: CASSLGGFQETQYF.

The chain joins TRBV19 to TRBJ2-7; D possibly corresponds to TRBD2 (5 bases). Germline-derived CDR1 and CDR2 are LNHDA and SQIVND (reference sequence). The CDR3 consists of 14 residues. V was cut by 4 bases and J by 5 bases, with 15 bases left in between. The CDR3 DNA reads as TGTGCCAGTAGTAACGGCGGGTTCGCCCACGAGCAGTACTTC. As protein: CASSNGGFAHEQYF.

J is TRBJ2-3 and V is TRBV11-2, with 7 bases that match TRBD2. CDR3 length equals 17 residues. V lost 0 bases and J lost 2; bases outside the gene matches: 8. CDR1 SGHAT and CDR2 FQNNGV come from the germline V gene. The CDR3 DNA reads TGTGCCAGCAGCTTAGATTTACTAGCGAGACCCACAGATACGCAGTATTTT. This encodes CASSLDLLARPTDTQYF.